This T cell receptor beta chain was recovered during a study of regulatory dendritic cells for organ transplantation. On this clone: Its target is unknown.

The method was immunoSEQ multiplex PCR; TCRdb's version includes in-frame clones alone and lacks a portion of them. The sample holds about 29,000 clones, around 79% seen once. Study findings and constraints: Resting memory CD8+ T cells held the most alloreactive clonotypes. Regulatory dendritic cells appeared to expand memory CD8+ clones less than mature ones. Memory CD8+ T cells were the most oligoclonal; naive cells were highly diverse.

Trimming shortened V by 0 bases and J by 6 bases, and 11 bases separated the two germline ends. CDR1 is MGHRA, CDR2 YSYEKL, per germline. The CDR3 sequence is 14 residues long. The chain has TRBV4-1 and TRBJ1-1, with unresolved D. The receptor comes from a human donor in good health. The sample was memory CD4+ T cells from blood. The subset is: CD45RO+ memory T cells. In DNA form, the CDR3 reads TGCGCCAGCAGCCAAGACCCATCGGGGTCTGAAGCTTTCTTT. As protein: CASSQDPSGSEAFF.